Each of the 18 T cell receptor beta chains below was sequenced from the same sample in a study of beta chain features in type 1 diabetes. Study-wide points: Moderately but significantly shorter TCRB CDR3s were found in Type 1 diabetes patients in all four CD4+ subsets.

The investigators reverse transcribed all of the isolated RNA, so they sequenced expressed TCRB transcripts. Assay used: immunoSEQ multiplex PCR; TCRdb lists only in-frame clones, some missing. Among 300,000 to 350,000 clones listed, roughly 14% were seen once. Antigens of these TCRs are unknown. Sequences were obtained from naive CD4+ T cells from blood. The receptors originated from a woman aged 18-29 years with type 1 diabetes.

The chain recombines TRBV7-2 with TRBJ2-7; D is undetermined. The CDR3 covers 13 residues. In germline, CDR1 is SGHTA, CDR2 FQGNSA. Between the trimmed V and J ends, which lost 5 bases and 3 bases, there was a span of 11 bases. CDR3 coding DNA: TGTGCCAGCAGCCCCCTGGTTGACTACGAGCAGTACGTC. It codes for CASSPLVDYEQYV.

This clone was found a few times. This CDR3 is also generated by other DNA sequences in the sample. CDR3: CASSSGSGTGELFF. The CDR3 DNA reads as TGTGCCAGCAGTTCCGGGTCGGGTACCGGGGAGCTGTTTTTT. The chain couples TRBV28 to TRBJ2-2; the D is unclear. Germline-derived CDR1 and CDR2 are MDHEN and SYDVKM. V was cut by 4 bases and J by 5 bases, with 11 bases left in between. The CDR3 covers 14 residues. The full variable domain, with the rest looked up from reference TRBV28 and TRBJ2-2, is DVKVTQSSRYLVKRTGEKVFLECVQDMDHENMFWYRQDPGLGLRLIYFSYDVKMKEKGDIPEGYSVSREKKERFSLILESASTNQTSMYLCASSSGSGTGELFFGEGSRLTVL.

This chain connects TRBV4-3 to TRBJ2-6, with 8 bases aligning to TRBD1. Germline V gene sequence: CDR1 LGHNA, CDR2 YSLEER. V lost 0 bases and J lost 2; bases outside the gene matches: 12. This CDR3 has 20 amino acids. The CDR3 DNA follows: TGCGCCAGCAGCCAAGATATCCGAGGACAGGGCGGGGCTGGGGCCAACGTCCTGACTTTC. Residues: CASSQDIRGQGGAGANVLTF.

The chain couples TRBV6-5 to TRBJ2-2; D may be TRBD1 (6 bases). CDR3 length: 14 residues. The V gene lost 3 bases and the J gene lost 4 bases, with 9 bases spanning the gap. The V gene's germline CDR1 is MNHEY and CDR2 SVGAGI. The CDR3 reads CASSYRGSTGELFF. In DNA, the CDR3 is TGTGCCAGCAGTTATAGGGGGAGCACCGGGGAGCTGTTTTTT.

This chain uses TRBV5-1 with TRBJ2-1; the match to TRBD2 covers 8 bases. Trimming cost V 4 bases and J 5 bases; bases outside gene matches: 2. Germline lookup yields CDR1 SGHRS and CDR2 YFSETQ. This CDR3 has 13 amino acids. The CDR3 bases are TGCGCCAGCAGCCGGGAGGGGGACAATGAGCAGTTCTTC. Protein sequence: CASSREGDNEQFF.

Here the CDR3 DNA reads TGTGCCAGCGCCAGGGACAATCAGCCCCAGCATTTT. Its protein is CASARDNQPQHF. The rearrangement links TRBV2 to TRBJ1-5, with D possibly being TRBD1 (5 bases). The CDR3 length is 12 residues. CDR1 SNHLY and CDR2 FYNNEI come from the germline V gene. The V and J ends lost 8 bases and 3 bases respectively, with 8 bases between them.

V usage is TRBV9 and J usage is TRBJ2-2, with 8 bases aligning to TRBD2. From germline, CDR1 is SGDLS and CDR2 YYNGEE. The CDR3 covers 15 residues. V shed 4 bases and J 6 bases; nucleotides not matched to a gene: 8. The CDR3 nucleotides are TGTGCCAGCAGCATCAGCGGGAGTCTGGCCGGGGAGCTGTTTTTT. Translated: CASSISGSLAGELFF.

The rearrangement links TRBV5-4 to TRBJ2-1; D possibly corresponds to TRBD1 (6 bases). V lost 3 bases and J 6 bases, leaving 7 bases between the germline ends. The germline CDR1 and CDR2 sequences are SGHNT and YYREEE (reference sequence). The CDR3 extends over 12 amino acids. CDR3 sequence reads: CASSSDSNEQFF. The CDR3 nucleotides are TGTGCCAGCAGCTCGGACAGCAATGAGCAGTTCTTC.

The chain joins TRBV28 to TRBJ2-1, with 11 nucleotides matching TRBD1. Trimming cost V 5 bases and J 7 bases; bases outside gene matches: 7. The CDR3 has 15 residues. From germline, CDR1 is MDHEN and CDR2 SYDVKM. The CDR3 reads CASSHGQGAVNEQFF. CDR3 nucleotide sequence: TGTGCCAGCAGTCACGGACAGGGGGCAGTAAATGAGCAGTTCTTC.

This clone has just one count. This chain links TRBV2 with TRBJ1-4, with 9 bases matching TRBD1. Germline V gene sequence: CDR1 SNHLY, CDR2 FYNNEI. The CDR3 totals 16 residues. Trimming took 6 bases from V and 8 from J; bases not matched to a gene: 13. The CDR3 nucleotides are TGTGCCAGCAGGAGGGCATCGGGACAGGGTCTAGAAAAACTGTTTTTT. This codes for CASRRASGQGLEKLFF.

This clone has more than one count but fewer than ten. The chain uses TRBV7-2 and TRBJ1-5; D gene unclear. The germline V gene encodes CDR1 SGHTA and CDR2 FQGNSA. The V and J ends lost 1 base and 7 bases respectively, with 11 bases between them. CDR3 length: 14 amino acids. CDR3 DNA sequence: TGTGCCAGCAGCTTAGAATCGGGGAAACAGCCCCAGCATTTT. Its translation is CASSLESGKQPQHF.

This clone came up a few times. CDR3 amino acids: CASTPLMSSNEKLFF. CDR3 nucleotide sequence: TGTGCCAGCACCCCCCTGATGAGCTCTAATGAAAAACTGTTTTTT. This chain joins TRBV7-9 and TRBJ1-4, with D unclear. Germline CDR1 SEHNR, CDR2 FQNEAQ (reference sequence). V dropped 7 bases and J dropped 3 bases, with 15 bases sitting between them. This CDR3 has 15 residues. Full variable domain (remainder filled in from reference TRBV7-9 and TRBJ1-4): DTGVSQNPRHKITKRGQNVTFRCDPISEHNRLYWYRQTLGQGPEFLTYFQNEAQLEKSRLLSDRFSAERPKGSFSTLEIQRTEQGDSAMYLCASTPLMSSNEKLFFGSGTQLSVL.

In this sample, this clone turned up a few times. The chain recombines TRBV10-2 with TRBJ1-1; 7 nucleotides line up with TRBD1. Germline V gene lookup returns CDR1 WSHSY and CDR2 SAAADI. V lost 7 bases to trimming and J lost 7 bases; unmatched junction nucleotides: 9. CDR3 length equals 13 residues. Here the CDR3 DNA reads TGCGCCAGCAACAGGGGCCCTGGTGTTGAAGCTTTCTTT. This translates into CASNRGPGVEAFF.

V is TRBV7-9 and J is TRBJ1-4, with D possibly being TRBD1 (6 bases). The CDR3 covers 15 residues. CDR1 is SEHNR and CDR2 is FQNEAQ in the germline V gene (reference sequence). The V gene lost 4 bases and the J gene lost 7 bases, with 16 bases spanning the gap. Written as DNA, the CDR3 is TGTGCCAGCAGCTCCCAGGGGAGTAATGGTGAAAAACTGTTTTTT. It translates to CASSSQGSNGEKLFF. The entire variable domain, with the rest obtained from reference TRBV7-9 and TRBJ1-4, is as follows: DTGVSQNPRHKITKRGQNVTFRCDPISEHNRLYWYRQTLGQGPEFLTYFQNEAQLEKSRLLSDRFSAERPKGSFSTLEIQRTEQGDSAMYLCASSSQGSNGEKLFFGSGTQLSVL.

The V and J genes are TRBV7-9 and TRBJ2-7, with D perhaps TRBD1 (5 bases). Germline CDR1 and CDR2: SEHNR and FQNEAQ (reference sequence). With 5 bases removed from V and 3 bases from J, the gap between germline ends came to 11 bases. This CDR3 contains 13 residues. The CDR3 here is CASSLLTVYEQYF. Here the CDR3 DNA reads TGTGCCAGCAGCCTCCTGACAGTCTACGAGCAGTACTTC.

This rearrangement joins TRBV19 to TRBJ2-1, with 14 bases aligning to TRBD2. CDR1 and CDR2 from the germline V gene are LNHDA and SQIVND (reference sequence). V gave up 5 bases and J gave up 8 bases; unmatched junction bases: 11. The CDR3 loop spans 17 amino acids. CDR3 DNA sequence: TGTGCCAGTAGTCTCTGGACTAGCGGGAGGTCTTTGGATGAGCAGTTCTTC. It yields the protein CASSLWTSGRSLDEQFF.

This chain uses TRBV4-3 with TRBJ2-1, with 8 nucleotides matching TRBD2. Trimming removed 4 bases from V and 6 bases from J; junction bases left unmatched: 14. Germline CDR1 and CDR2: LGHNA and YSLEER. The CDR3 is 17 amino acids. Here the CDR3 reads CASSLLGAGGGTNEQFF. In nucleotides, the CDR3 is TGCGCCAGCAGCCTCTTAGGGGCGGGAGGTGGGACCAATGAGCAGTTCTTC.

J is TRBJ2-3 and V is TRBV9; 7 nucleotides agree with TRBD2. Trimming removed 0 bases from V and 1 base from J; junction bases left unmatched: 5. CDR1 SGDLS and CDR2 YYNGEE come from the germline V gene. The CDR3 runs to 16 residues. CDR3 residues: CASSVGEGLRTDTQYF. The CDR3 DNA reads TGTGCCAGCAGCGTAGGAGAGGGACTACGCACAGATACGCAGTATTTT. The entire variable domain, with the rest obtained from reference TRBV9 and TRBJ2-3, is as follows: DSGVTQTPKHLITATGQRVTLRCSPRSGDLSVYWYQQSLDQGLQFLIQYYNGEERAKGNILERFSAQQFPDLHSELNLSSLELGDSALYFCASSVGEGLRTDTQYFGPGTRLTVL.